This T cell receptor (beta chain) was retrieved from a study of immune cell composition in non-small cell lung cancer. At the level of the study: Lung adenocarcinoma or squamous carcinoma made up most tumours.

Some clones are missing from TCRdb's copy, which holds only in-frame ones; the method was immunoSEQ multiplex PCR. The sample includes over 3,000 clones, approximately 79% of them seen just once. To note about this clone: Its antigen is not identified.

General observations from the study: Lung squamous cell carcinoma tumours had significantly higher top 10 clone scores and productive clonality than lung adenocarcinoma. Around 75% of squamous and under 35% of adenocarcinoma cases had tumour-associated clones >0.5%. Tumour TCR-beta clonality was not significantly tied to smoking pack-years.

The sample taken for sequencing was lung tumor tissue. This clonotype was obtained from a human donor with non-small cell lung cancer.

The CDR3 bases are TGTGCCAGCAGTGTTTGGCTAGCGGAGTTCTTC. Its protein is CASSVWLAEFF. The chain carries TRBV6-4 and TRBJ2-1; the match to TRBD2 covers 7 bases. The V gene end was trimmed by 4 bases and the J gene end by 14 bases; junction bases not matched to a gene: 5. The CDR3 is made up of 11 amino acids. Germline V gene sequence: CDR1 MRHNA, CDR2 SNTAGT.